The clone carrying this T cell receptor beta chain appeared many times. Antigen specificity is unknown. These data are taken from a study of T cells in Graves' hyperthyroidism and ophthalmopathy. Study-wide results and limits: Most thyroid clonotypes with frequency above 0.001 were detected in blood.

The source material, RNA transcripts, was used to amplify TCR beta CDR3 regions. When the TCR CDR3 underwent first-round RT-PCR, the HTBI primer set was used. TCRdb re-called the multiplex PCR reads with MiXCR, one entry per CDR3 protein. This sample has fewer than 400,000 distinct CDR3 sequences, with approximately 15% found just once. Out of over 7.5 ml of fresh peripheral blood came the PBMCs. V shed 5 bases and J shed 5 bases, with 7 bases lying between them. This CDR3 spans 11 amino acids. The germline CDR1 and CDR2 sequences are MDHEN and SYDVKM. The receptor was derived from a man aged 25 to 45 with Graves' hyperthyroidism. The V and J genes are TRBV28 and TRBJ2-7, with D hard to call. Input material: blood. CDR3 bases: TGTGCCAGCAGTCCCGGCCACGAGCAGTACTTC. Translating it yields CASSPGHEQYF.